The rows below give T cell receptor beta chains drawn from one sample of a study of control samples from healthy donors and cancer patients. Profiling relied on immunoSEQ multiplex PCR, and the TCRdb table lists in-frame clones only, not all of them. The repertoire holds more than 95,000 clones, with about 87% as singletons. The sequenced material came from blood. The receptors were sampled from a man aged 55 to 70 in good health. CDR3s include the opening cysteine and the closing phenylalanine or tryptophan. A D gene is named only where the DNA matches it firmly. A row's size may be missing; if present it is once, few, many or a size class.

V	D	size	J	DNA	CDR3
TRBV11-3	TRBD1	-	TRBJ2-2	TGTGCCAGCAGCTTAGGGACAGGAAACACCGGGGAGCTGTTTTTT	CASSLGTGNTGELFF
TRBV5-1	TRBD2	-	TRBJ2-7	TGCGCCAGCAGCTTGTCTAGCGGGGGAGCCGAGCAGTACTTC	CASSLSSGGAEQYF
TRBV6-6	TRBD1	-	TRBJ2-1	TGTGCCAGCAGTTATTCGACAGGGATTAATGAGCAGTTCTTC	CASSYSTGINEQFF
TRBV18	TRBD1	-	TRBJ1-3	TGTGCCAGCTCGTCGGGACAGGGAATAGTAAACACCATATATTTT	CASSSGQGIVNTIYF
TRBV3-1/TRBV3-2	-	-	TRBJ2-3	TGTGCCAGCAGCTCTCACACAGATACGCAGTATTTT	CASSSHTDTQYF
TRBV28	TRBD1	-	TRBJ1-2	TGTGCCAGCGCCTGGACAGGGGACTATGGCTACACCTTC	CASAWTGDYGYTF
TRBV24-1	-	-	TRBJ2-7	TGTGCCACCAGTAAGGGAGAGGGGATTGCCTACGAGCAGTACTTC	CATSKGEGIAYEQYF
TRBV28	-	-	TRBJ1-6	TGTGCCAGCAGCCCCGAACCAAGGGGCTCACCCCTCCACTTT	CASSPEPRGSPLHF
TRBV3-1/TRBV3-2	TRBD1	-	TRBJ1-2	TGTGCCAGCAGCCAAGACTATCCGGGACAGGGCAACTATGGCTACACCTTC	CASSQDYPGQGNYGYTF
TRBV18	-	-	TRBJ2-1	TGTGCCAGCTCACCAGCCTTTAGCTCCTACAATGAGCAGTTCTTC	CASSPAFSSYNEQFF
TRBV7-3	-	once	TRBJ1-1	TGTGCCAGCAGCTCCTCACCAACCGCGGCGGGCACTGAAGCTTTCTTT	CASSSSPTAAGTEAFF
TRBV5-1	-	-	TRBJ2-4	TGCGCCAGCAGCTTGGACAGCGGTATTTTCAAAAACATTCAGTACTTC	CASSLDSGIFKNIQYF
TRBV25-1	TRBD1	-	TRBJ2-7	TGTGCCAGCAGTGGGGGGACAGCAAGTCGACCCTACGAGCAGTACTTC	CASSGGTASRPYEQYF
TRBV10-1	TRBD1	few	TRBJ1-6	TGCGCCAGCAGTGAGTACAGGGGCTCACCCCTCCACTTT	CASSEYRGSPLHF
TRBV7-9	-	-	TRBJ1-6	TGTGCCAGCAGCTTAGAGGGGCAGGGGAATTCACCCCTCCACTTT	CASSLEGQGNSPLHF
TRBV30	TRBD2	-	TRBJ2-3	TGTGCCTGGAGTGTACTAGCGGGCACAGATACGCAGTATTTT	CAWSVLAGTDTQYF
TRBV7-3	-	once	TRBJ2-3	TGTGCCAGCAGCTTCGCGGCCACAGATACGCAGTATTTT	CASSFAATDTQYF
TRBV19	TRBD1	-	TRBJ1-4	TGTGCCAGTAGAACCGGGACAGGGGTTGAAAAACTGTTTTTT	CASRTGTGVEKLFF
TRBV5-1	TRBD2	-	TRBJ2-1	TGCGCCAGCAGCTTGGACGGGGGGAGCACCTACAATGAGCAGTTCTTC	CASSLDGGSTYNEQFF
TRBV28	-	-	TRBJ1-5	TGTGCCAGCAGGTTTCAGAGTGGGGGTCAGCCCCAGCATTTT	CASRFQSGGQPQHF
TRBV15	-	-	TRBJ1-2	TGTGCCACCAGCAGAGATAGGGAGGGGGAATACTATGGCTACACCTTC	CATSRDREGEYYGYTF
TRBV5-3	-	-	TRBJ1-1	TGTGCCAGAAGCTTCATCGCGCCCCCAGGTGTGGCTGAAGCTTTCTTT	CARSFIAPPGVAEAFF
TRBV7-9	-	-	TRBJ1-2	TGTGCCAGCAGCCCTCAGGGGTATGGCTACACCTTC	CASSPQGYGYTF
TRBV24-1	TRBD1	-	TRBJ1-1	TGTGCCACCAGGAAGGGGACAGGGAGGATTAACACTGAAGCTTTCTTT	CATRKGTGRINTEAFF
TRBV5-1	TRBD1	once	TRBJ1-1	TGCGCCAGCAGCTTACAGGGGTCTAGCACTGAAGCTTTCTTT	CASSLQGSSTEAFF
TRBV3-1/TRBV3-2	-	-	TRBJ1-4	TGTGCCAGCAGCCAAGAACAGTTTAATGAAAAACTGTTTTTT	CASSQEQFNEKLFF
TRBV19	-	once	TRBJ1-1	TGTGCCAGTACCCCTTTTTCGGGAACGAACACTGAAGCTTTCTTT	CASTPFSGTNTEAFF
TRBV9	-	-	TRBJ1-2	TGTGCCAGCAGCGCGGTGGGGGGGATCAACGGCTACACCTTC	CASSAVGGINGYTF
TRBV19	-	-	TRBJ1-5	TGTGCCAGTAGTATCCAGGGAGGGAATCAGCCCCAGCATTTT	CASSIQGGNQPQHF
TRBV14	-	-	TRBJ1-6	TGTGCCAGCAGCCAAGCAAGGGGATCCTATAATTCACCCCTCCACTTT	CASSQARGSYNSPLHF
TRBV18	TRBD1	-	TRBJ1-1	TGTGCCAGCTCACCACGGGACAGGGGAAGGGGGAACACTGAAGCTTTCTTT	CASSPRDRGRGNTEAFF
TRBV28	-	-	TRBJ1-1	TGTGCCAGCAGTCTTAGGGTGTTCACTGAAGCTTTCTTT	CASSLRVFTEAFF
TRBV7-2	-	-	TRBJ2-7	TGTGCCAGCAGCTTATGGGTGGCGGGCGAGCAGTACTTC	CASSLWVAGEQYF
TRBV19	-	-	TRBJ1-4	TGTGCCAGTAGTATAGGCGGGCTATCGAATGAAAAACTGTTTTTT	CASSIGGLSNEKLFF
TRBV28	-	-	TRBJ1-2	TGTGCCAGCAGTGTAAGCTATGGCTACACCTTC	CASSVSYGYTF
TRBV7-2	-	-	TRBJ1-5	TGTGCCAGCAGCTTAGCTGGGTACCAGCCCCAGCATTTT	CASSLAGYQPQHF
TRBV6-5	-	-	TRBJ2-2	TGTGCCAGCAGGTTCAGGGGAAACACCGGGGAGCTGTTTTTT	CASRFRGNTGELFF
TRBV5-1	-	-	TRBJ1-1	TGCGCCAGCAGCTTGGTCGTGGGTGTCACTGAAGCTTTCTTT	CASSLVVGVTEAFF
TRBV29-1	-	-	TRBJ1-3	TGCAGCGTTGCTGTGGGCTCTGGAAACACCATATATTTT	CSVAVGSGNTIYF
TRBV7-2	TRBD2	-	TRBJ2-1	TGTGCCAGCAGCTTACCGGGACTAGCGGGGAGTGAGCAGTTCTTC	CASSLPGLAGSEQFF
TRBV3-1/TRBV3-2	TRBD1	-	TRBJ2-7	TGTGCCAGCAGCCAAAGGAGGCAGGGGGCCCCTTACGAGCAGTACTTC	CASSQRRQGAPYEQYF
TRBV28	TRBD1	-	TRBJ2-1	TGTGCCAGCAGCTCCCTCGGGCAGGGGGCGCGTAATGAGCAGTTCTTC	CASSSLGQGARNEQFF
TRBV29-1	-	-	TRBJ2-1	TGCAGCGTTGAAGGAAGGGGCAATTCCGGGCAGTTCTTC	CSVEGRGNSGQFF
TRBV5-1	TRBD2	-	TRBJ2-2	TGCGCCAGCAGCTTGGCCCGGCTAGCGGGGATGACCGGGGAGCTGTTTTTT	CASSLARLAGMTGELFF
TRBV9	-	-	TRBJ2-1	TGTGCCAGCAGCGGAGCCCTCAGCAATGAGCAGTTCTTC	CASSGALSNEQFF
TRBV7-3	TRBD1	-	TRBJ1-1	TGTGCCAGCAGCTTTTCTTCGCAGGGGGCAGGGAACACTGAAGCTTTCTTT	CASSFSSQGAGNTEAFF
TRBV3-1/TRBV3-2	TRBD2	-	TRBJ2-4	TGTGCCAGCAGCCAAGCGGGGGAGGGTAAATACTTC	CASSQAGEGKYF